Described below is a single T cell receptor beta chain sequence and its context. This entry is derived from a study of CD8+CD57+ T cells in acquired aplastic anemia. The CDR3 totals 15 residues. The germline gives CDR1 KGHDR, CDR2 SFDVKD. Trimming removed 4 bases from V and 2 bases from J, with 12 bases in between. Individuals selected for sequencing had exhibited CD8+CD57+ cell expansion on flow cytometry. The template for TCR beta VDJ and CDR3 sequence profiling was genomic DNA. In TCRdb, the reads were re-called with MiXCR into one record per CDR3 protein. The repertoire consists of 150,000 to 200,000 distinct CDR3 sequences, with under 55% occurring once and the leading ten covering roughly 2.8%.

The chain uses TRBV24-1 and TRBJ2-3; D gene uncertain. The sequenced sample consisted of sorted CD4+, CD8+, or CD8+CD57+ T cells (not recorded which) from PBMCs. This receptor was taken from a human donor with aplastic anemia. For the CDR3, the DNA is TGTGCCACCAGTGACCCTGGGCAGAACACAGATACGCAGTATTTT. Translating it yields CATSDPGQNTDTQYF.